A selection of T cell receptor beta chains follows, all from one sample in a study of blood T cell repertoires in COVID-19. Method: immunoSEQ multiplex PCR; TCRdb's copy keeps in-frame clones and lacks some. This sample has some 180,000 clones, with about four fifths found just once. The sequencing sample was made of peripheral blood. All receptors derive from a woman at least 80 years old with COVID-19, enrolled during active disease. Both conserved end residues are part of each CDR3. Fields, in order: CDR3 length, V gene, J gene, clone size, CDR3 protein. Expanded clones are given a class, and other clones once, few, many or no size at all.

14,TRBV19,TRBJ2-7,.,CASSMGGGPYEQYF
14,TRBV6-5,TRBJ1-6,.,CASSYDTPPAPLHF
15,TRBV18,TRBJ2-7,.,CASSPRDFLLHEQYF
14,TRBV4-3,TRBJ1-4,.,CASSQDTGIWKLFF
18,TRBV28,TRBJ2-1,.,CASSLPLRQGATVHEQFF
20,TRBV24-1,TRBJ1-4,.,CATSLQYREGIVKTNEKLFF
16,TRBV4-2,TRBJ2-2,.,CASSQDLRKRSGELFF
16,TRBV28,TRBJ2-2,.,CASLTSGRAKAGELFF
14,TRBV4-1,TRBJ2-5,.,CASSQYRGRETQYF
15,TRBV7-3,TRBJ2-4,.,CASSSRGGLGNIQYF
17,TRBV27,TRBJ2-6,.,CASSFGQATSGANVLTF
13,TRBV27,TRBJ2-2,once,CASSQTNTGELFF
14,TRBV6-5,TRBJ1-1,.,CASSTGQGGTEAFF
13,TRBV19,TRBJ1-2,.,CASRPLANYGYTF
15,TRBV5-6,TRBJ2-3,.,CASSTRTSGTDTQYF
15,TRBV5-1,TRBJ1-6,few,CASSLSQIRNSPLHF
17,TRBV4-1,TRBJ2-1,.,CASSLGTSGSRYNEQFF
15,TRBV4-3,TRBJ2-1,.,CASSQVAGATNEQFF
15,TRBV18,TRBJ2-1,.,CASSPDREYGNEQFF
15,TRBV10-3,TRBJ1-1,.,CAIRDNRGLDTEAFF
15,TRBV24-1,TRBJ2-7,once,CATSPGGQGTNEQYF
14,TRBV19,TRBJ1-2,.,CASSSQGLYYGYTF
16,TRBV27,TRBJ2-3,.,CASSFGLADSTDTQYF
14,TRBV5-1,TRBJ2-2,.,CASSPTGTTGELFF
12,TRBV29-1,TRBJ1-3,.,CSVGHPGNTIYF
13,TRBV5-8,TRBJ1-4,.,CASSFYYNEKLFF
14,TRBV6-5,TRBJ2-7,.,CASSYYRGGGEQYF
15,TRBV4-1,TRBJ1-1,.,CASSVYRGSNTEAFF
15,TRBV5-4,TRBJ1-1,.,CASSWDRGPYTEAFF
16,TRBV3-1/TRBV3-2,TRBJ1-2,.,CASSHLWGGANYGYTF
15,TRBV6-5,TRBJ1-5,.,CASSLQARLGQPQHF
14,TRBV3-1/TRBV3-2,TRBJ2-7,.,CASSRSGHTYEQYF
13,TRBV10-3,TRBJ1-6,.,CAIRGSGNSPLHF
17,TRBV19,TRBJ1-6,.,CASSRLPRSSYNSPLHF
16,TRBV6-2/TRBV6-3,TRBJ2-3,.,CASSYSGRDSTDTQYF
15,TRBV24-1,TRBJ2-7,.,CATSDPGQGRYEQYF
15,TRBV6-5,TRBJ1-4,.,CASRATGATNEKLFF
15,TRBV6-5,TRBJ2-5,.,CASSRSVGGVKTQYF
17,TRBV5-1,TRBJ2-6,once,CASSSGTGSSGANVLTF
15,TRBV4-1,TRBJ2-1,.,CASSHDSDTYNEQFF
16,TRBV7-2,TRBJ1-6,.,CASSLGGSHYNSPLHF
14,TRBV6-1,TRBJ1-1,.,CASSDWTGGTEAFF
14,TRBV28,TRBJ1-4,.,CASLEGTGREKLFF
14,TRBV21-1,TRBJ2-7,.,CASSEKDRAYEQYF
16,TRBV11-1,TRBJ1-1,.,CASSPRFGRENTEAFF
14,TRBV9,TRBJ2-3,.,CASSVSGNTDTQYF
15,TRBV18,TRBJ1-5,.,CASSPGAWGNQPQHF
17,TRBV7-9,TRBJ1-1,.,CASPPHWTGELNTEAFF
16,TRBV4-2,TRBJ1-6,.,CASSRSTGTDNSPLHF
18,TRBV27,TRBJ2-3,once,CASSNRVRIGRSTDTQYF
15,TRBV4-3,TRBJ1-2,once,CASSQWATGNYGYTF
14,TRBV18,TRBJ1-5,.,CASSSQGSGQPQHF
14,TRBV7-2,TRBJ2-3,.,CASSRDSAGRGQYF